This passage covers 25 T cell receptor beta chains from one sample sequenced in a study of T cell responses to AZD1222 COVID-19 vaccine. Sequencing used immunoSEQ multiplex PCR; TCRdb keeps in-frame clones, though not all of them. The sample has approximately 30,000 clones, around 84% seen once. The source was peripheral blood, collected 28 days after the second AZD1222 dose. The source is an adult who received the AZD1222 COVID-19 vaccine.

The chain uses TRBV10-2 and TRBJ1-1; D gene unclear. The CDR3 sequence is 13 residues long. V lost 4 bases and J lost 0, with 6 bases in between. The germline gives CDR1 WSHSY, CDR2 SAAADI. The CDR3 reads CASSVGLNTEAFF. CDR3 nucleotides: TGCGCCAGCAGTGTGGGTTTGAACACTGAAGCTTTCTTT.

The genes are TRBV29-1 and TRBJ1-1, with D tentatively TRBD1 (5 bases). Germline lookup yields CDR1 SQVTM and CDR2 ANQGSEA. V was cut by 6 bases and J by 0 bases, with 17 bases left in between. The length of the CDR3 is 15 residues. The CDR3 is CSVPRREGMNTEAFF. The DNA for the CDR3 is TGCAGCGTCCCCCGCAGGGAAGGTATGAACACTGAAGCTTTCTTT.

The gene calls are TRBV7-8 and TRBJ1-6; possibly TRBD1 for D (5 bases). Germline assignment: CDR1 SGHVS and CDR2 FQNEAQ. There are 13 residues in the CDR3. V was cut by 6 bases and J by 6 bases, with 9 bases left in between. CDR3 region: CASRGEGNSPLHF. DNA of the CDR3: TGTGCCAGCAGGGGGGAGGGTAATTCACCCCTCCACTTT.

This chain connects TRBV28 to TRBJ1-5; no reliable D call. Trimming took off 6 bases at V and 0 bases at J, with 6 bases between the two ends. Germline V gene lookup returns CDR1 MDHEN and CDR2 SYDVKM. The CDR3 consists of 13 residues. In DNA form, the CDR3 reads TGTGCCAGCAGGACCAATAGCAATCAGCCCCAGCATTTT. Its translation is CASRTNSNQPQHF.

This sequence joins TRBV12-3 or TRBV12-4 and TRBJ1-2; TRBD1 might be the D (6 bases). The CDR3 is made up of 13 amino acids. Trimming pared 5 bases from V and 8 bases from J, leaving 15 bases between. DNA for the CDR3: TGTGCCAGCAGTCCGCGAGGGGGGAGGGGCTACACCTTC. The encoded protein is CASSPRGGRGYTF.

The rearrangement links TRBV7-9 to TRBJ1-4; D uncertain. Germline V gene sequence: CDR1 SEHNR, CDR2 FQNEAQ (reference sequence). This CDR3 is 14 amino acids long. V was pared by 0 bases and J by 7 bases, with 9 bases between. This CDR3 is CASSLALLTEKLFF. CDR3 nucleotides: TGTGCCAGCAGCTTAGCTCTTCTAACTGAAAAACTGTTTTTT.

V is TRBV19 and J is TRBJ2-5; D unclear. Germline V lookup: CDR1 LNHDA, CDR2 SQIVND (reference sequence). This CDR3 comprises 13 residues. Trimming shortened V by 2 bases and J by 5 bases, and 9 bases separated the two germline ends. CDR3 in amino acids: CASSIMVGETQYF. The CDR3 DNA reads TGTGCCAGTAGTATAATGGTTGGGGAGACCCAGTACTTC.

CDR3 in DNA: TGTGCCAGCAGCCCCGGCCCAGAGACCCAGTACTTC. It encodes CASSPGPETQYF. The chain links TRBV14 to TRBJ2-5; no reliable D call. In germline, CDR1 is SGHDN, CDR2 FVKESK. The CDR3 sequence is 12 residues long. V was pared by 4 bases and J by 4 bases, with 7 bases between.

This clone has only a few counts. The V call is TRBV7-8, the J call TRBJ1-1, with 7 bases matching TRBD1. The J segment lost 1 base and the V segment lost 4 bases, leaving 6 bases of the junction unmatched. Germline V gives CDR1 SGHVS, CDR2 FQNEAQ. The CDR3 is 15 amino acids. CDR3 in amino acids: CASSSRGQTNTEAFF. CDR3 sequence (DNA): TGTGCCAGCAGCTCGCGGGGACAGACGAACACTGAAGCTTTCTTT. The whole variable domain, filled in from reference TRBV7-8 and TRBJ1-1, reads GAGVSQSPRYKVAKRGQDVALRCDPISGHVSLFWYQQALGQGPEFLTYFQNEAQLDKSGLPSDRFFAERPEGSVSTLKIQRTQQEDSAVYLCASSSRGQTNTEAFFGQGTRLTVV.

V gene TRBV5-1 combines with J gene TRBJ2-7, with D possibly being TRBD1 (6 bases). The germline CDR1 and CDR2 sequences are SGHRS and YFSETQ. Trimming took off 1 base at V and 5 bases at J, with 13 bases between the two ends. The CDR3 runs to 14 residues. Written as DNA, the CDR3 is TGCGCCAGCAGCTTGCGTACAGGGACCCACGAGCAGTACTTC. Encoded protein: CASSLRTGTHEQYF.

The CDR3 nucleotides read TGTGCCAGCAGCCCAAGACAGGGGGGGTACACTGAAGCTTTCTTT. Residues: CASSPRQGGYTEAFF. The genes are TRBV11-3 and TRBJ1-1; TRBD1 matches 9 bases. Germline V gene lookup returns CDR1 SGHNT and CDR2 YENEEA. Trimming removed 5 bases from V and 3 bases from J; junction bases left unmatched: 7. The CDR3 consists of 15 residues. Supplemented by reference TRBV11-3 and TRBJ1-1, the full variable domain reads EAGVVQSPRYKIIEKKQPVAFWCNPISGHNTLYWYLQNLGQGPELLIRYENEEAVDDSQLPKDRFSAERLKGVDSTLKIQPAELGDSAVYLCASSPRQGGYTEAFFGQGTRLTVV.

The CDR3 region is CASSQVIYNSPLHF. The CDR3 nucleotides are TGTGCCAGCAGCCAAGTAATCTATAATTCACCCCTCCACTTT. The rearrangement uses TRBV3-1 (or the pseudogene TRBV3-2) and TRBJ1-6; no clear D. This CDR3 has 14 amino acids. Trimming removed 1 base from V and 3 bases from J, with 4 bases in between. The germline CDR1 and CDR2 sequences are LGHDT and YNNKEL (reference sequence).

The CDR3: CASSLSGSSTDTQYF. As DNA, the CDR3 is TGTGCCAGCAGCTTAAGCGGGTCTAGCACAGATACGCAGTATTTT. The rearrangement joins TRBV7-8 to TRBJ2-3; TRBD2 is a possible D gene (6 bases). Germline assignment: CDR1 SGHVS and CDR2 FQNEAQ. The CDR3 covers 15 residues. V was pared by 2 bases and J by 0 bases, with 9 bases between. The full variable domain, completed using reference TRBV7-8 and TRBJ2-3, is GAGVSQSPRYKVAKRGQDVALRCDPISGHVSLFWYQQALGQGPEFLTYFQNEAQLDKSGLPSDRFFAERPEGSVSTLKIQRTQQEDSAVYLCASSLSGSSTDTQYFGPGTRLTVL.

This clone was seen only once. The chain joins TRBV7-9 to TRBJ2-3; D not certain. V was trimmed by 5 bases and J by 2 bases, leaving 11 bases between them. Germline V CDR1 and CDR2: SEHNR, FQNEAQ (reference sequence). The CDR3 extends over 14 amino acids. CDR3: CASSTQPDTDTQYF. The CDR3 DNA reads TGTGCCAGCAGCACACAGCCCGACACAGATACGCAGTATTTT.

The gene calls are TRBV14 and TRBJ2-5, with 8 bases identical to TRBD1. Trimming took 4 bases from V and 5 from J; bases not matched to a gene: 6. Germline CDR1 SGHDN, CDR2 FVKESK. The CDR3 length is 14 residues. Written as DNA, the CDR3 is TGTGCCAGCAGCCGACAGGGGAAAGGGGAGACCCAGTACTTC. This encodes CASSRQGKGETQYF.

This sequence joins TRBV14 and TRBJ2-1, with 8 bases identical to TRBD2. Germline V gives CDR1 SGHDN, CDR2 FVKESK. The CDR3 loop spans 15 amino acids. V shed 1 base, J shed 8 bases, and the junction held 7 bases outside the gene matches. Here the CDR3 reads CASSQVPAGVDEQFF. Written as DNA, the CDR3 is TGTGCCAGCAGCCAAGTTCCAGCGGGAGTCGATGAGCAGTTCTTC.

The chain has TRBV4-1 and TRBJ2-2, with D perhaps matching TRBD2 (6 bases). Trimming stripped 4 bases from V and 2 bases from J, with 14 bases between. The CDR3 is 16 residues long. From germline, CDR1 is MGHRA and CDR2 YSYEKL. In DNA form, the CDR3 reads TGCGCCAGCAGCCGAGGACACGGGGGAAACACCGGGGAGCTGTTTTTT. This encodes CASSRGHGGNTGELFF.

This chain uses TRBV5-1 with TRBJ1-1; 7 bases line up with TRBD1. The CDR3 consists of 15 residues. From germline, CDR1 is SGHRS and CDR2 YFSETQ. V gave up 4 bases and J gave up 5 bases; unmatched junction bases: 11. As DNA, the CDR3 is TGCGCCAGCAGCGTCGACGGACAGGCGCTTACTGAAGCTTTCTTT. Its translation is CASSVDGQALTEAFF.

CDR3 bases: TGTGCCAGCAGTGAAGGCAGGGGGGTTGAAAAACTGTTTTTT. It translates to CASSEGRGVEKLFF. The chain joins TRBV6-1 to TRBJ1-4; TRBD1 matches at 7 bases. Losses at the gene ends were 1 base for V and 7 bases for J; bases not matched to a gene: 3. The length of the CDR3 is 14 residues. Germline V CDR1 and CDR2: MNHNS, SASEGT.

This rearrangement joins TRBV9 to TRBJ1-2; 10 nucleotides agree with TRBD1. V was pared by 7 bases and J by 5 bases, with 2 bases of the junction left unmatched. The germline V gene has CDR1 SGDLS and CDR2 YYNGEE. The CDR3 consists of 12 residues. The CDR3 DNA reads TGTGCCAGCTCGGACAGGGGGTATGGCTACACCTTC. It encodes CASSDRGYGYTF.

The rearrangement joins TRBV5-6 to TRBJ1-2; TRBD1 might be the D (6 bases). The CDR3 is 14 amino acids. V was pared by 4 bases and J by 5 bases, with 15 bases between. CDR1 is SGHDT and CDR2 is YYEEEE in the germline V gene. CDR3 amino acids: CASSPGTRQYGYTF. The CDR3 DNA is TGTGCCAGCAGCCCCGGGACAAGGCAATATGGCTACACCTTC.

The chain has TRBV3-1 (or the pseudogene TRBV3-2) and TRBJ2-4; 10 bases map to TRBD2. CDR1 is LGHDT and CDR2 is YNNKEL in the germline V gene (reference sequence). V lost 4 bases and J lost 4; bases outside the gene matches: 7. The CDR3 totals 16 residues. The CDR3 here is CASSPRTSGDKNIQYF. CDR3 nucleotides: TGTGCCAGCAGCCCCCGGACTAGCGGAGATAAAAACATTCAGTACTTC.

CDR3 loop: CASSLSYLGTGELFF. The DNA of the CDR3 is TGTGCCAGCAGTTTATCGTATTTGGGCACCGGGGAGCTGTTTTTT. V and J are TRBV27 and TRBJ2-2; D remains ambiguous. The CDR3 contains 15 residues. V lost 0 bases to trimming and J lost 4 bases, with 9 bases between them. CDR1 MNHEY and CDR2 SMNVEV come from the germline V gene (reference sequence).

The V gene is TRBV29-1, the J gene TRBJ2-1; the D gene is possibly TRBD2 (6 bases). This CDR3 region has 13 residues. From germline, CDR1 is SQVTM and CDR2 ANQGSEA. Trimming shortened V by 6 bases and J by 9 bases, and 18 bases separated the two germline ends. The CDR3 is CSVPGTSRGEQFF. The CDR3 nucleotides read TGCAGCGTCCCCGGGACTTCACGCGGTGAGCAGTTCTTC.

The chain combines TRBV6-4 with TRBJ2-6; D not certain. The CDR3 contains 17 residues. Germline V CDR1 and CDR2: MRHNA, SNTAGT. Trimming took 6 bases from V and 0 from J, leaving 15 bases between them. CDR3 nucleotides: TGTGCCAGCAGCCCCACACCGAAGAGCTCTGGGGCCAACGTCCTGACTTTC. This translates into CASSPTPKSSGANVLTF.